Shown below are 8 T cell receptor beta chains from a single sample sequenced in a study of blood T cell repertoires in COVID-19. Profiled with immunoSEQ multiplex PCR; TCRdb holds only in-frame clones, not every one. This table holds roughly 130,000 clones, around 85% found once. The sequencing input was peripheral blood. These receptors originate from a woman between 50 and 59 years old with acute or convalescent COVID-19.

The V gene is TRBV19, the J gene TRBJ1-2; tentative D call: TRBD1 (5 bases). The germline V and J ends were trimmed by 6 bases and 3 bases, with 14 bases remaining between them. CDR1 LNHDA and CDR2 SQIVND come from the germline V gene (reference sequence). The CDR3 is 14 amino acids. The CDR3 coding sequence is TGTGCCAGTAGGCCCCCAGGGCAAGACTATGGCTACACCTTC. It is translated as CASRPPGQDYGYTF.

The chain carries TRBV5-1 and TRBJ1-5; no clear D. Germline lookup yields CDR1 SGHRS and CDR2 YFSETQ. CDR3 length: 13 residues. The ends were cut back, 2 bases at V and 2 bases at J, with 5 bases in the middle. CDR3 in DNA: TGCGCCAGCAGCTTTCGCGGCAATCAGCCCCAGCATTTT. Translating it yields CASSFRGNQPQHF.

This chain links TRBV28 with TRBJ1-3; D uncertain. The germline V and J ends were trimmed by 3 bases and 1 base, with 7 bases remaining between them. Germline V gives CDR1 MDHEN, CDR2 SYDVKM. The CDR3 is 14 amino acids. CDR3 in amino acids: CASSFPDSGNTIYF. The CDR3 coding sequence is TGTGCCAGCAGTTTCCCAGATTCTGGAAACACCATATATTTT.

Here the CDR3 reads CASSPAGLAGGYNEQFF. The CDR3 DNA reads as TGTGCCAGCAGTCCTGCGGGACTAGCGGGAGGGTACAATGAGCAGTTCTTC. The chain employs TRBV28 and TRBJ2-1; 16 positions agree with TRBD2. The CDR3 is made up of 17 amino acids. V was clipped by 5 bases and J by 4 bases; unmatched bases: 5. Germline V CDR1 and CDR2: MDHEN, SYDVKM.

The genes are TRBV4-2 and TRBJ2-1; 15 bases line up with TRBD2. V dropped 2 bases and J dropped 8; count of bases not matched to a gene: 7. The CDR3 has 17 residues. Germline V gives CDR1 LGHNA, CDR2 YNFKEQ. The CDR3, as DNA: TGTGCCAGCAGCCAACCCCGGACTAGCGGGGGGGCCTATGAGCAGTTCTTC. This codes for CASSQPRTSGGAYEQFF.

The chain recombines TRBV6-1 with TRBJ2-7, with 9 bases identical to TRBD1. V lost 1 base and J lost 6; bases outside the gene matches: 7. Germline-derived CDR1 and CDR2 are MNHNS and SASEGT. The CDR3 covers 15 residues. The CDR3 region has the DNA TGTGCCAGCAGTGAAGGTGGACAGGGGCAGGGCGAGCAGTACTTC. Its translation is CASSEGGQGQGEQYF.

The rearrangement joins TRBV5-8 to TRBJ1-4; weak D call: TRBD1 (5 bases). The germline V gene has CDR1 SGHTS and CDR2 YDEGEE. V was trimmed by 5 bases and J by 3 bases, leaving 17 bases between them. This CDR3 spans 16 amino acids. This CDR3 is CASSPPWGPSNEKLFF. The DNA of the CDR3 is TGTGCCAGCAGTCCTCCATGGGGCCCTTCTAATGAAAAACTGTTTTTT.

In this sample, this clone turned up a few times. The chain employs TRBV18 and TRBJ2-2; 8 bases agree with TRBD1. The trim removed 3 bases at V and 5 bases at J, leaving 8 bases unmatched. The length of the CDR3 is 16 residues. From germline, CDR1 is KGHSH and CDR2 LQKENI. Here the CDR3 DNA reads TGTGCCAGCTCACCTACCGGACAGGGAAGAACCGGGGAGCTGTTTTTT. This gives the protein CASSPTGQGRTGELFF.